Detailed here is one T cell receptor (beta chain). The assay was immunoSEQ multiplex PCR, and TCRdb's table has in-frame clones only and misses some. The data contain roughly 30,000 clones, around nine tenths of them seen just once; the ten biggest clones take up around 15%. This specimen belongs to a study of blood T cell repertoires in COVID-19. Study details: Donors in the United States, Italy and Spain gave samples during acute or convalescent COVID-19.

The sequenced sample consisted of peripheral blood. The sequence derives from a human donor in a cohort sampled during active COVID-19.

The CDR3: CSVATSGTQETQYF. The CDR3 DNA is TGCAGCGTGGCGACTAGCGGGACTCAAGAGACCCAGTACTTC. The chain has TRBV29-1 and TRBJ2-5, with 11 bases fitting TRBD2. CDR3 size: 14 residues. The V gene end was trimmed by 6 bases and the J gene end by 2 bases; junction bases not matched to a gene: 5. Germline V gene data show CDR1 as SQVTM and CDR2 as ANQGSEA.